This TCR beta chain was sequenced during a study of blood T cells in healthy people across ages. The total RNA that was extracted per sample amounted to at least 5.5 micrograms. The use of a sample-barcoded 5' primer and a J-beta primer mix characterized a second PCR of about 6 to 11 cycles. A single record per CDR3 protein comes from TCRdb applying MiXCR to the 5' RACE reads. The table shows roughly 800,000 distinct CDR3 sequences, with 58% occurring only once. Sequenced material: blood. The TCR comes from a man in his thirties or forties in good health.

The CDR3 nucleotides read TGTGCCAGCAGTCCGCATAACAATGAGCAGTTCTTC. It is translated as CASSPHNNEQFF. The chain employs TRBV16 and TRBJ2-1; D ambiguous. The CDR3 has 12 residues. Germline assignment: CDR1 KGHSY and CDR2 FQNENV. V was shortened by 6 bases and J by 5 bases, with 8 bases between the two germline ends.